The clone carrying this T cell receptor beta chain has only one observation. This sample is drawn from a study of blood T cell repertoires in COVID-19. Turning to the study itself: In each case, the material was cDNA or gDNA derived from T cells, B-cell-depleted T cells, or PBMCs.

This table comes from immunoSEQ multiplex PCR, and its TCRdb copy is limited to in-frame clones, with some not included. The data show 100,000 to 120,000 clones, with over 75% seen just once and about a sixth held by the top ten. Germline loops: CDR1 SGHRS, CDR2 YFSETQ. Trimming took 4 bases from V and 1 from J; bases not matched to a gene: 3. The CDR3 consists of 15 residues. The J gene is TRBJ2-2, the V gene TRBV5-1; 8 nucleotides align to TRBD2. The TCR was taken from an elderly woman with active or convalescent COVID-19. The sequenced material came from peripheral blood. The CDR3 protein is CASSALAVNTGELFF. CDR3 sequence (DNA): TGCGCCAGCAGCGCACTAGCGGTGAACACCGGGGAGCTGTTTTTT. The entire variable domain, with the rest obtained from reference TRBV5-1 and TRBJ2-2, is as follows: KAGVTQTPRYLIKTRGQQVTLSCSPISGHRSVSWYQQTPGQGLQFLFEYFSETQRNKGNFPGRFSGRQFSNSRSEMNVSTLELGDSALYLCASSALAVNTGELFFGEGSRLTVL.